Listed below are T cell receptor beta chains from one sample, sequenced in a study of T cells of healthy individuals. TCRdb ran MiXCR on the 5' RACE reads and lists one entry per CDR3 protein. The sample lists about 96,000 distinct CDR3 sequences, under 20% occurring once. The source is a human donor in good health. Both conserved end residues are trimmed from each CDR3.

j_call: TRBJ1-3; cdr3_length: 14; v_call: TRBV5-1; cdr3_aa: ASSLIGRSSGNTIY
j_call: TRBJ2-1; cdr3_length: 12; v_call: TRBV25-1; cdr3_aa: ASRVASGLHEQF
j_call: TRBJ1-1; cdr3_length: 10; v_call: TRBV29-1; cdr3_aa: SVLRGRTEAF
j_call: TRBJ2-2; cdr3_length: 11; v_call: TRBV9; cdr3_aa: ASSASILRELF
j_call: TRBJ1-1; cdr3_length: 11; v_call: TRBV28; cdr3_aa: ASSSTPNTEAF
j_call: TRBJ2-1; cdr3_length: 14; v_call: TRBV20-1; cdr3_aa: SAPEYYRSSYNEQF
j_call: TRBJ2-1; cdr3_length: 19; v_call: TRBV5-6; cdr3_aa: ASSFPGTIGLAGGDYNEQF
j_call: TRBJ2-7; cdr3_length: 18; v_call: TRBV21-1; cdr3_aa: ASSGDRGQGAQTSPYEQY
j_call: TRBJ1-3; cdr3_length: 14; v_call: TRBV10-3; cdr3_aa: AISESVDGAGNTIY
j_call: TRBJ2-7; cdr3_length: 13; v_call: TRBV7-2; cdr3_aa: ASSYTGTGGYEQY
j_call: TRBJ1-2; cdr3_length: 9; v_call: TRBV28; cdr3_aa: ASSWWGGYT
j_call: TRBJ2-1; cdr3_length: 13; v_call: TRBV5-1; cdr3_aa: ASSSGPANYNEQF
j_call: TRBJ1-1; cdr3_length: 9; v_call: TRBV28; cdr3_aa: ASFGSTEAF
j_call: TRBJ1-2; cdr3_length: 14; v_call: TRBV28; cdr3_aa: ASSSGGTVRTYGYT
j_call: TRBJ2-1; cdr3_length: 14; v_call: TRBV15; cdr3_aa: ATSRDTSGRGDEQF
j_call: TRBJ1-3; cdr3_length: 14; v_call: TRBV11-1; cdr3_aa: ASSHPPRDGGNTIY
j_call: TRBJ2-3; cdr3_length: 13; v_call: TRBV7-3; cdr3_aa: ASSSTSGSGDTQY
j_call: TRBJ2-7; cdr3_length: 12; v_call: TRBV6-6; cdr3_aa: ASSQRRSVYEQY
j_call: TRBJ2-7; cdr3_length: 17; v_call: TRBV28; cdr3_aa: ASSSFSQQGTSGRLEQY
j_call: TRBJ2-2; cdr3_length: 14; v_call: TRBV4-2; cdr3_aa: ASSHRAGFDTGELF
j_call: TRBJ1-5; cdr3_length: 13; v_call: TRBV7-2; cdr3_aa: ASSLAARGNQPQH
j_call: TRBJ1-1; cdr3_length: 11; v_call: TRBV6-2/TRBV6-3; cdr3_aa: ASIFSRRSEAF